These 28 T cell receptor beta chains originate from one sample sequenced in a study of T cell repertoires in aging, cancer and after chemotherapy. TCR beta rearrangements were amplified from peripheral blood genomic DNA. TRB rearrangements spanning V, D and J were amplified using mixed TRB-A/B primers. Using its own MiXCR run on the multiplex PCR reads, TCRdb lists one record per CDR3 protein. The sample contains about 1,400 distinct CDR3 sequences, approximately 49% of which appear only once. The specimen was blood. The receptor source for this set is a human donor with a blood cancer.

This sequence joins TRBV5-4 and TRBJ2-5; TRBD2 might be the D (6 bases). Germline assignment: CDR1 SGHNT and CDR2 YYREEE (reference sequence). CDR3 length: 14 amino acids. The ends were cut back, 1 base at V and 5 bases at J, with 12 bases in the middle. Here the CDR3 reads CASSLSAGMETQYF. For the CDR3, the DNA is TGTGCCAGCAGCTTGAGTGCGGGGATGGAGACCCAGTACTTC.

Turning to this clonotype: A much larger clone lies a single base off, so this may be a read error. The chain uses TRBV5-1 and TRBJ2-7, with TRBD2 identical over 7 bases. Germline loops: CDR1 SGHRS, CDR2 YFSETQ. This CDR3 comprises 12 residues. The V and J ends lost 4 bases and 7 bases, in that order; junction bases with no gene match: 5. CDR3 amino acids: CASSLSGNEQYF. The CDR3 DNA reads TGCGCCAGCAGCCTAAGCGGGAATGAGCAGTACTTC.

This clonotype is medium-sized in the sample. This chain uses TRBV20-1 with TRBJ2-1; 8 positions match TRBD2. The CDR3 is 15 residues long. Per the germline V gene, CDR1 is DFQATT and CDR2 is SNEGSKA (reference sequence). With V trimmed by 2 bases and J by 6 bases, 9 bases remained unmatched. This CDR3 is CSARIREGLSNEQFF. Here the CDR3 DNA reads TGCAGTGCTAGAATCCGGGAGGGCCTGAGCAATGAGCAGTTCTTC.

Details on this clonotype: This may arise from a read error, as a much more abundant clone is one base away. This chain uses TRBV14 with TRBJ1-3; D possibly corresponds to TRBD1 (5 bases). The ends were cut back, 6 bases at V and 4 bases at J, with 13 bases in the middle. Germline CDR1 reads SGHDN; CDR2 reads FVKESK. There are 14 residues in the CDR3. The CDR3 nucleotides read TGTGCCAGCAGACAACCAGGGATGGGAAACACCATATATTTT. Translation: CASRQPGMGNTIYF.

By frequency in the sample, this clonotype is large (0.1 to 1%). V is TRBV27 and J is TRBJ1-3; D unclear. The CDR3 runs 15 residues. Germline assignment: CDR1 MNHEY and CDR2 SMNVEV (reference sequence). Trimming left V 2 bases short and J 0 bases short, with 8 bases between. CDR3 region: CASSLEGSSGNTIYF. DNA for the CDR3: TGTGCCAGCAGTTTAGAGGGAAGCTCTGGAAACACCATATATTTT.

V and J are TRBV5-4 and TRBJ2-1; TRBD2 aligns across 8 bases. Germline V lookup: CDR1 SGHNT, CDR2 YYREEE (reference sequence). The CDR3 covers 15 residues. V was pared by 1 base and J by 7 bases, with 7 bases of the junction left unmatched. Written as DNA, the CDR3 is TGTGCCAGCAGCTTGTCCAGCGGGAGTTGGAATGAGCAGTTCTTC. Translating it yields CASSLSSGSWNEQFF.

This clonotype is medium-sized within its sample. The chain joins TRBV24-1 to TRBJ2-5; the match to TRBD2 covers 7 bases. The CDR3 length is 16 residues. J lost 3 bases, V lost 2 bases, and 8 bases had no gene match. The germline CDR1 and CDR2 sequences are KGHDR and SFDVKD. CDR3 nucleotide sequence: TGTGCCACCAGTGATTCCACTAGCGCAGAGGAAGAGACCCAGTACTTC. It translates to CATSDSTSAEEETQYF.

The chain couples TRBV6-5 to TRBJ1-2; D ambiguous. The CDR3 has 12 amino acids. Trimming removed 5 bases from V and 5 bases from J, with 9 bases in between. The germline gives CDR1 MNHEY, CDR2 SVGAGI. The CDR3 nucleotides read TGTGCCAGCAGTGAACTGAATTATGGCTACACCTTC. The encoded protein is CASSELNYGYTF.

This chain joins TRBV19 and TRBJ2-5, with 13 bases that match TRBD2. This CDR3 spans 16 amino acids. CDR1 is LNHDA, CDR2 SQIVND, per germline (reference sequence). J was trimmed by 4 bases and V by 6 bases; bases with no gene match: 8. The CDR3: CASSQGGLAGVETQYF. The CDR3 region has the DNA TGTGCCAGTAGCCAGGGCGGACTAGCGGGAGTAGAGACCCAGTACTTC.

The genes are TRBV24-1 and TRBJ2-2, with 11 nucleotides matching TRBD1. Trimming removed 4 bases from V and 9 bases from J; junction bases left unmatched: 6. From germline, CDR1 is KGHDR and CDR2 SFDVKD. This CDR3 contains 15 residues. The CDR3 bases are TGTGCCACCAGTGAGGGGACAGGGGGGATCCGGGAGCTGTTTTTT. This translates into CATSEGTGGIRELFF.

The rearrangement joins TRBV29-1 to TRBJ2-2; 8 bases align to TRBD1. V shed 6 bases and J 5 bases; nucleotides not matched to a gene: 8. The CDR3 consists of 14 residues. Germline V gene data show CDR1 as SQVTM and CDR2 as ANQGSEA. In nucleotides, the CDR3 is TGCAGCGTCGACCCAGGGGGCGGGACCGGGGAGCTGTTTTTT. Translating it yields CSVDPGGGTGELFF.

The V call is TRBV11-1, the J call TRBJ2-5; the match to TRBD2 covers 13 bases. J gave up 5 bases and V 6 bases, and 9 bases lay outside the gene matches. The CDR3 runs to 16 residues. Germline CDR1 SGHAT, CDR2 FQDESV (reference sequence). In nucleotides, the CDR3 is TGTGCCAGCAGGGGGGAACTGGGACTAGCGGGGGAGACCCAGTACTTC. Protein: CASRGELGLAGETQYF.

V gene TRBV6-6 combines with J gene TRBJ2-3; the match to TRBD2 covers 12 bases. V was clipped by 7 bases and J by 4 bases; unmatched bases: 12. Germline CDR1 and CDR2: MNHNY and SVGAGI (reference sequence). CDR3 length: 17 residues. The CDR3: CASTAHLLAGGPDTQYF. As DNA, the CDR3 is TGTGCCAGCACCGCCCACCTACTAGCGGGAGGTCCAGATACGCAGTATTTT.

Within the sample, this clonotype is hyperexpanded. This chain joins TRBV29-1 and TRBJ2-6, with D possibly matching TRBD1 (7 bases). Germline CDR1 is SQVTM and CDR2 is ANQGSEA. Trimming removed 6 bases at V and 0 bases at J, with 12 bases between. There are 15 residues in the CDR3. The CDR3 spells CSVRGVSSGANVLTF. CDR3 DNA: TGCAGCGTCAGGGGGGTAAGCTCTGGGGCCAACGTCCTGACTTTC.

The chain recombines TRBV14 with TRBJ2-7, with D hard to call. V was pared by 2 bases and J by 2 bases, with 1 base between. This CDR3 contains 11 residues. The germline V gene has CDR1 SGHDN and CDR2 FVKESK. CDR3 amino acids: CASSQTYEQYF. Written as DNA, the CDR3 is TGTGCCAGCAGCCAAACCTACGAGCAGTACTTC. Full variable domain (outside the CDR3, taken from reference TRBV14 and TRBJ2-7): EAGVTQFPSHSVIEKGQTVTLRCDPISGHDNLYWYRRVMGKEIKFLLHFVKESKQDESGMPNNRFLAERTGGTYSTLKVQPAELEDSGVYFCASSQTYEQYFGPGTRLTVT.

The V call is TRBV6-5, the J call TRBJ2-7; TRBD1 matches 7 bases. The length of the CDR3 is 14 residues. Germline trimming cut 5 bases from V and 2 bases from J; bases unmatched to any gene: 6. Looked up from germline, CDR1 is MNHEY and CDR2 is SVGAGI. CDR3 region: CASSPWDSPYEQYF. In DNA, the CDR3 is TGTGCCAGCAGTCCCTGGGACAGTCCCTACGAGCAGTACTTC.

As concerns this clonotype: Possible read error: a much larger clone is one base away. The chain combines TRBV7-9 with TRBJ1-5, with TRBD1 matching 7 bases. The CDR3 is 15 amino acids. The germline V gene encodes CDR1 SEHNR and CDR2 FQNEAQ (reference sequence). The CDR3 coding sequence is TGTGCCAGCAGCTTTGGGACAGTCAGCATTCAGCCCCAGCATTTT. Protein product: CASSFGTVSIQPQHF.

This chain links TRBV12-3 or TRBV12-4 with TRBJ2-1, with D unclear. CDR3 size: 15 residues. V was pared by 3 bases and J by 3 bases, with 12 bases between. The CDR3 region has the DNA TGTGCCAGCAGTTTGGAACGGATTTTCTACAATGAGCAGTTCTTC. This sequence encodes CASSLERIFYNEQFF.

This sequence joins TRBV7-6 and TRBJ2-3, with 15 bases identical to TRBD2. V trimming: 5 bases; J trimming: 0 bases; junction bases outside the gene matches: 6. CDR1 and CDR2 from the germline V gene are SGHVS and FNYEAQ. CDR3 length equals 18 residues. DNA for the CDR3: TGTGCCAGCAGCCCCGGACTAGCGGGAGGGTCTAGCACAGATACGCAGTATTTT. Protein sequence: CASSPGLAGGSSTDTQYF.

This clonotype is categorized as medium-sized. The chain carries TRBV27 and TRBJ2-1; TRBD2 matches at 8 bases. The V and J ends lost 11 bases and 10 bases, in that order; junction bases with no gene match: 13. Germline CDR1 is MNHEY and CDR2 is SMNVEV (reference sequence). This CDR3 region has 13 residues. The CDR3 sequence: CACRFAGGLEQFF. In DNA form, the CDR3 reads TGTGCCTGTCGGTTTGCGGGAGGTTTAGAGCAGTTCTTC.

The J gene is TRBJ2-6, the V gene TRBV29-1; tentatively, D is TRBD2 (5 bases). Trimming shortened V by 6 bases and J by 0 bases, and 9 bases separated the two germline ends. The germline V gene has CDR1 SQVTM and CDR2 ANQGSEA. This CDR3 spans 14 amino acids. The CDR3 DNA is TGCAGCGTGTGGGCGGGCTCTGGGGCCAACGTCCTGACTTTC. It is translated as CSVWAGSGANVLTF.

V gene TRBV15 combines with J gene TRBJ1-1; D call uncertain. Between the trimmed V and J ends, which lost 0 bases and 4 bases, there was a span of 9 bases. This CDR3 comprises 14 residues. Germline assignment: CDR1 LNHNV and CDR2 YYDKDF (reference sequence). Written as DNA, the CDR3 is TGTGCCACCAGCAGAGATTCGACTCGCACTGAAGCTTTCTTT. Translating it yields CATSRDSTRTEAFF.

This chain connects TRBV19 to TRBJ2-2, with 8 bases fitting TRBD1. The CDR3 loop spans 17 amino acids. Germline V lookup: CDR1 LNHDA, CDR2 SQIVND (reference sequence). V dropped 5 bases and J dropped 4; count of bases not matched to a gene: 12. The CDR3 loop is CASSSTQGAGVTGELFF. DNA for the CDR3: TGTGCCAGTAGTTCAACGCAGGGGGCAGGAGTCACCGGGGAGCTGTTTTTT. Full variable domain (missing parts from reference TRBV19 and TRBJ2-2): DGGITQSPKYLFRKEGQNVTLSCEQNLNHDAMYWYRQDPGQGLRLIYYSQIVNDFQKGDIAEGYSVSREKKESFPLTVTSAQKNPTAFYLCASSSTQGAGVTGELFFGEGSRLTVL.

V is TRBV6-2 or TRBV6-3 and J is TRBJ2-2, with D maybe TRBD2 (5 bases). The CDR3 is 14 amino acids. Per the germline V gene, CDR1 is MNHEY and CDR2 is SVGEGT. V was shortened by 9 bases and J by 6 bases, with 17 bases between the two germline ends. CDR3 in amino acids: CASRAALSAGELFF. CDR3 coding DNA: TGTGCCAGTCGAGCGGCCCTCTCCGCCGGGGAGCTGTTTTTT.

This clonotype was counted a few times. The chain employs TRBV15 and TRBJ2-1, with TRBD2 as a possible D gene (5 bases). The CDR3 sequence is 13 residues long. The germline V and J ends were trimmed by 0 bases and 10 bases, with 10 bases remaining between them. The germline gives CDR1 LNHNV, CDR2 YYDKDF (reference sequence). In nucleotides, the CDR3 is TGTGCCACCAGCAGAGATTTATGGGAGGAGCAGTTCTTC. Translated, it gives CATSRDLWEEQFF.

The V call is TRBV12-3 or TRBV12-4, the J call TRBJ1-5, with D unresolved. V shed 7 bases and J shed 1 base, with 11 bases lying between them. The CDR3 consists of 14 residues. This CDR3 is CASNRADSNQPQHF. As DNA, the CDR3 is TGTGCCAGCAATAGGGCCGACAGCAATCAGCCCCAGCATTTT.

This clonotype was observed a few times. The CDR3 DNA follows: TGTGCCAGTAGCAGGACTAGCGGGAGCTTAGATACGCAGTATTTT. Encoded protein: CASSRTSGSLDTQYF. The V call is TRBV19, the J call TRBJ2-3; 13 bases agree with TRBD2. Losses at the gene ends were 6 bases for V and 5 bases for J; bases not matched to a gene: 5. The CDR3 has 15 amino acids. Per the germline V gene, CDR1 is LNHDA and CDR2 is SQIVND (reference sequence).

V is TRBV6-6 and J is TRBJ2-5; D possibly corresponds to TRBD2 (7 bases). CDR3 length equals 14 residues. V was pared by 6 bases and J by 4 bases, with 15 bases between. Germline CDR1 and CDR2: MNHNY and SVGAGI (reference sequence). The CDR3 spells CASSLQGGAETQYF. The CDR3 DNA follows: TGTGCCAGCAGCCTACAGGGAGGGGCAGAGACCCAGTACTTC.